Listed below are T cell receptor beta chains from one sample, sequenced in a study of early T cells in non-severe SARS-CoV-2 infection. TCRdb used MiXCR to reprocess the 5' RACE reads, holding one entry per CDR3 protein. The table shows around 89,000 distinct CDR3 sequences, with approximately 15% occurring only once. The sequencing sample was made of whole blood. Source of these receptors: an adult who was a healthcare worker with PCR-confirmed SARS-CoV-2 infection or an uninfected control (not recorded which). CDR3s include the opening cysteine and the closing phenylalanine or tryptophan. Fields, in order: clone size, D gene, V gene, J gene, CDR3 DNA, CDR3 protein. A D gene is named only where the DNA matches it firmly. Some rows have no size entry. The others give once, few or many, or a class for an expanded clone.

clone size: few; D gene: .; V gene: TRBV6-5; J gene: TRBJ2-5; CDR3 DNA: TGTGCCAGCAGTTACTCAGGCCCGGACCAAGAGACCCAGTACTTC; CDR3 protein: CASSYSGPDQETQYF
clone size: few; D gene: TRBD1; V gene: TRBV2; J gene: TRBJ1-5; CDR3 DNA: TGTGCCAGCAGGAATACAGGGGGCTATCAGCCCCAGCATTTT; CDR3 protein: CASRNTGGYQPQHF
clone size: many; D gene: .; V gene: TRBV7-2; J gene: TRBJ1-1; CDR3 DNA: TGTGCCAGCAGCTTACAGGGTTCTTCCACTGAAGCTTTCTTT; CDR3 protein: CASSLQGSSTEAFF
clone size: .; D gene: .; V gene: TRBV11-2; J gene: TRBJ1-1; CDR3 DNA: TGTGCCAGCAGCTTAGATCCTCCCGGGGAAGCTTTCTTT; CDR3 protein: CASSLDPPGEAFF
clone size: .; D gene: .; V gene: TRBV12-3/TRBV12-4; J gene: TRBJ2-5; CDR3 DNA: TGTGCCAGCAGTTTAGCGGGGGGGCGTTTTGAGACTCAGTACTTC; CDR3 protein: CASSLAGGRFETQYF
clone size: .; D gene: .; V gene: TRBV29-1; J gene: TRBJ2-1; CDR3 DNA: TGCAGCGTTGGGGACGCTGAGAAGTTCTTC; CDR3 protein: CSVGDAEKFF
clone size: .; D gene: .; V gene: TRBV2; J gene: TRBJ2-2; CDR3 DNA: TGTGCCAGCAGAATCCGGGAGCTGTTTTTT; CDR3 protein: CASRIRELFF
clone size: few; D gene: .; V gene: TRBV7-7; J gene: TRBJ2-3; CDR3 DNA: TGTGCCAGCAGCCCGACGATACCCGGAGGGGGCACAGATACGCAGTATTTT; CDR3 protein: CASSPTIPGGGTDTQYF
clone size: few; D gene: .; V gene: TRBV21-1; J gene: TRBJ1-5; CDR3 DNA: TGTGCCAGCACTCAGGGACAGGGGCCAGGAGGGCCCCAGCATTTT; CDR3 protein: CASTQGQGPGGPQHF
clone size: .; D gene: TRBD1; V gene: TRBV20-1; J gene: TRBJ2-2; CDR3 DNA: TGCAGTGCTCAGCAGGGGGCTCGGACCGGGGAGCTGTTTTTT; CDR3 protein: CSAQQGARTGELFF
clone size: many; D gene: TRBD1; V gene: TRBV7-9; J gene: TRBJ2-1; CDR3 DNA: TGTGCCAGCAGCTTGCCGTCATGGACAGGGGAGAATGAGCAGTTCTTC; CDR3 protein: CASSLPSWTGENEQFF
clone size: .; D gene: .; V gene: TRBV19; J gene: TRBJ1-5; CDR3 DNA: TGTGCCAGTAGTATAGAAGTGCAGGGGTGGCAGCCCCAGCATTTT; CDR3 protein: CASSIEVQGWQPQHF
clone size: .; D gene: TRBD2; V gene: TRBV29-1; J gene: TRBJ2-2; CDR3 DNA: TGCAGCGCAAGACTAGCGGGAAACGCGAACACCGGGGAGCTGTTTTTT; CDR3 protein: CSARLAGNANTGELFF
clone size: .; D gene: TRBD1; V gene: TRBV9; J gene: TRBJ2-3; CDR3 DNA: TGTGCCAGCAGCCCGGGACAGCGCACAGATACGCAGTATTTT; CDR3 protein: CASSPGQRTDTQYF
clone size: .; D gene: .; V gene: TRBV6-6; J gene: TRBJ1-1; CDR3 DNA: TGTGCCAGCAGTTACTTTTGGGACATGAACACTGAAGCTTTCTTT; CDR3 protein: CASSYFWDMNTEAFF
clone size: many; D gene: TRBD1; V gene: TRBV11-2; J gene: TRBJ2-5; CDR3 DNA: TGTGCCAGCAGCCACGGACAGGGGAAAGAGACCCAGTACTTC; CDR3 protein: CASSHGQGKETQYF
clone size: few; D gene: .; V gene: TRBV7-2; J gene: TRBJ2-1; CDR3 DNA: TGTGCCAGCAGCTTAGCTCTTGGGGGGGCCTATGAGCAGTTCTTC; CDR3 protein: CASSLALGGAYEQFF
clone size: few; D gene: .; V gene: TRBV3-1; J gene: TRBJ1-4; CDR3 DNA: TGTGCCAGCAGCGTACAATTGGGGAATGAAAAACTGTTTTTT; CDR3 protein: CASSVQLGNEKLFF
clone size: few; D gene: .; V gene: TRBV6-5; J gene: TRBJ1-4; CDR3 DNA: TGTGCCAGCAGTTACTCGATGACACCAACAACTAATGAAAAACTGTTTTTT; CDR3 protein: CASSYSMTPTTNEKLFF
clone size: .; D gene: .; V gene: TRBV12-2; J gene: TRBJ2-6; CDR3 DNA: TGTGCAAGTCGCTTTGTCGCCAGGGTAGTTTCTGGGGCCAACGTCCTGACTTTC; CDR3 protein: CASRFVARVVSGANVLTF
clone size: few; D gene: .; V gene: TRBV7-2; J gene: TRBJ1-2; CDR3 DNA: TGTGCCAGCAGCCGACCACCTCCAGCCTTCTATGGCTACACCTTC; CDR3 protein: CASSRPPPAFYGYTF
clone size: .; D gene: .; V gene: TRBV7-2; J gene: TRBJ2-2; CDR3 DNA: TGTGCCAGCAGAACCGGACATAGCGCTAACACCGGGGAGCTGTTTTTT; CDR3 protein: CASRTGHSANTGELFF
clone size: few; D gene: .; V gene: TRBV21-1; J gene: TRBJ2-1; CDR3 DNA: TGTGCCAGCAGACACTGGGGAGGGTGGTTACACAATGAGCAGTTCTTC; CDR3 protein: CASRHWGGWLHNEQFF
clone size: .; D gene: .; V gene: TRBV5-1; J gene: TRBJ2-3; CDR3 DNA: TGCGCCAGCTTCGAAAGGGCAGATACGCAGTATTTT; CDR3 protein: CASFERADTQYF
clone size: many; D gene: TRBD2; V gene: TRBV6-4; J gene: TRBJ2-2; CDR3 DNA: TGTGCCAGCAGTAACGATCACCTAGCGGGGGGCACGAACACCGGGGAGCTGTTTTTT; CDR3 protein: CASSNDHLAGGTNTGELFF
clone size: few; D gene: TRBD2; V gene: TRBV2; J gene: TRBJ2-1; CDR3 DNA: TGTGCCAGCAGTTTTACCGGGACTAGTCACAATGAGCAGTTCTTC; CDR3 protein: CASSFTGTSHNEQFF
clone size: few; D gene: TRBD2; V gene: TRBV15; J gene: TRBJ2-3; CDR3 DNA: TGTGCCACCAGCAGAGATCGGGGGGAATCTGCAGATACGCAGTATTTT; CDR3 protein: CATSRDRGESADTQYF
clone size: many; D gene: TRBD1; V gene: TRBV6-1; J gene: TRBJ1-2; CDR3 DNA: TGTGCCAGCAGTGAGGGCCCACAGGACAGGGCACGCCTGGTCTATGGCTACACCTTC; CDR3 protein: CASSEGPQDRARLVYGYTF
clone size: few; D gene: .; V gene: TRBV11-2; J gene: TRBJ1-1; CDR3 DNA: TGTGCCAGCAGGACTAAGGGGGGTTCGGGCACTGAAGCTTTCTTT; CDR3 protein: CASRTKGGSGTEAFF
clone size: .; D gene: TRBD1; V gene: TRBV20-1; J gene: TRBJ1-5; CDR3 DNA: TGCAGTGCCACTAAATTGACAGGGGGAAATCAGCCCCAGCATTTT; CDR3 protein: CSATKLTGGNQPQHF
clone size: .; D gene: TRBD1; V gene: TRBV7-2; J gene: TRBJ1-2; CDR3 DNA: TGTGCCAGCAGCGTAGACAGGGGGAACTATGGCTACACCTTC; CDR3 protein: CASSVDRGNYGYTF
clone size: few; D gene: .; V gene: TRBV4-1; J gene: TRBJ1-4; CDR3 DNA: TGCGCCAGCAGCCAAAACAGGGCGGAAAGTGAAAAACTGTTTTTT; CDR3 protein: CASSQNRAESEKLFF
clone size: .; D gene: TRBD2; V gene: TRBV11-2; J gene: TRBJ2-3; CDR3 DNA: TGTGCCAGCAGCCCTAGCGGGGGGATTACAGATACGCAGTATTTT; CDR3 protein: CASSPSGGITDTQYF
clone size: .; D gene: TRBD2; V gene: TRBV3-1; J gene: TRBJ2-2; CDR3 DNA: TGTGCCAGCAGCCAAGTAGCGGGGGGCACCGGGGAGCTGTTTTTT; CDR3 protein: CASSQVAGGTGELFF